The 24 T cell receptor beta chains listed next were all sequenced from one sample in a study of graft-versus-host responses after intestinal transplantation. These receptors' targets are unknown. Generated by immunoSEQ multiplex PCR, the TCRdb table keeps only in-frame clones and is missing some. This table has approximately 100,000 clones, about 88% appearing once. The sequencing here drew on unstimulated CD4+ T cells sorted from spleen or lymph node cells, taken before intestinal transplant. These receptors were obtained from a human donor who received an intestinal transplant.

The chain employs TRBV4-1 and TRBJ1-6; D ambiguous. The CDR3 totals 16 residues. The V and J ends lost 0 bases and 6 bases respectively, with 12 bases between them. The germline CDR1 and CDR2 sequences are MGHRA and YSYEKL. DNA of the CDR3: TGCGCCAGCAGCCAAGAGCTGGGGATATCTAATTCACCCCTCCACTTT. Protein: CASSQELGISNSPLHF.

The chain joins TRBV9 to TRBJ1-6, with 7 bases that match TRBD1. V lost 0 bases, J lost 6 bases, and 6 bases stayed unmatched. Germline CDR1 is SGDLS and CDR2 is YYNGEE. This CDR3 is built from 16 residues. This CDR3 is CASSVGRDRLNSPLHF. CDR3 coding DNA: TGTGCCAGCAGCGTAGGTCGGGACAGACTTAATTCACCCCTCCACTTT. The variable domain in full, with the rest retrieved from reference TRBV9 and TRBJ1-6, is DSGVTQTPKHLITATGQRVTLRCSPRSGDLSVYWYQQSLDQGLQFLIQYYNGEERAKGNILERFSAQQFPDLHSELNLSSLELGDSALYFCASSVGRDRLNSPLHFGNGTRLTVT.

The J gene is TRBJ2-2, the V gene TRBV21-1; no check of the table's D call, TRBD1, against the DNA was made. TRBV21-1 is a pseudogene segment. The CDR3 spans 16 residues. In DNA, the CDR3 is TGTGCCAGCAGCAAAGAGGGGACAGAGCACACCGGGGAGCTGTTTTTT. Translation: CASSKEGTEHTGELFF.

V and J are TRBV5-4 and TRBJ2-1; the D gene is possibly TRBD2 (5 bases). This CDR3 contains 15 residues. Trimming stripped 4 bases from V and 10 bases from J, with 21 bases between. Germline V lookup: CDR1 SGHNT, CDR2 YYREEE (reference sequence). CDR3 residues: CASSAEGGAHEEQFF. CDR3 in DNA: TGTGCCAGCAGCGCCGAGGGTGGAGCGCACGAGGAGCAGTTCTTC.

The V call is TRBV6-4, the J call TRBJ2-1, with D possibly TRBD1 on 6 matching bases. V lost 0 bases to trimming and J lost 9 bases, with 15 bases between them. Germline V lookup: CDR1 MRHNA, CDR2 SNTAGT. The CDR3 totals 15 residues. CDR3 loop: CASSDSKGDRGEQFF. The CDR3 nucleotides are TGTGCCAGCAGTGACTCGAAGGGGGACCGCGGTGAGCAGTTCTTC.

The chain uses TRBV4-1 and TRBJ1-2; no clear D. The CDR3 runs to 16 residues. Germline CDR1 is MGHRA and CDR2 is YSYEKL. Trimming left V 1 base short and J 0 bases short, with 12 bases between. This chain's CDR3 is CASSQGSINTNYGYTF. The CDR3 DNA is TGCGCCAGCAGCCAAGGCAGTATAAACACTAACTATGGCTACACCTTC.

This clone was picked up one time. The chain carries TRBV27 and TRBJ2-3; TRBD2 aligns across 9 bases. The length of the CDR3 is 16 residues. Germline V CDR1 and CDR2: MNHEY, SMNVEV (reference sequence). Trimming removed 8 bases from V and 5 bases from J; junction bases left unmatched: 14. The CDR3 DNA follows: TGTGCCAGCCACCCTCGGGGCGGGAGGGCCATAGATACGCAGTATTTT. Translated, it gives CASHPRGGRAIDTQYF.

The V call is TRBV6-1, the J call TRBJ1-6; D unclear. Germline V CDR1 and CDR2: MNHNS, SASEGT. The CDR3 is 13 residues long. V lost 7 bases and J 5 bases, leaving 9 bases between the germline ends. The CDR3 nucleotides read TGTGCCAGCATCCCGGAACATAATTCACCCCTCCACTTT. As protein: CASIPEHNSPLHF.

The chain links TRBV5-1 to TRBJ1-2, with D perhaps TRBD1 (5 bases). Trimming stripped 4 bases from V and 0 bases from J, with 13 bases between. Germline loops: CDR1 SGHRS, CDR2 YFSETQ. The CDR3 length is 15 residues. CDR3 in amino acids: CASSLGGTANYGYTF. CDR3 nucleotides: TGCGCCAGCAGCCTGGGGGGGACGGCTAACTATGGCTACACCTTC.

The chain uses TRBV9 and TRBJ2-1, with 7 bases that match TRBD2. The germline V gene encodes CDR1 SGDLS and CDR2 YYNGEE. This CDR3 has 16 amino acids. Losses at the gene ends were 0 bases for V and 3 bases for J; bases not matched to a gene: 6. The CDR3 DNA follows: TGTGCCAGCAGCGTAGCTGCGGGAGTAGGCTACAATGAGCAGTTCTTC. This gives the protein CASSVAAGVGYNEQFF.

The V call is TRBV7-3, the J call TRBJ2-1, with D perhaps given as TRBD1 or TRBD2 (5 bases each). Looked up from germline, CDR1 is SGHTA and CDR2 is FQGTGA. This CDR3 is built from 17 residues. V lost 4 bases and J 1 base, leaving 17 bases between the germline ends. The CDR3 bases are TGTGCCAGCAGCTCCCCGGGGCAGGCCCAATCCTACAATGAGCAGTTCTTC. It codes for CASSSPGQAQSYNEQFF. The whole variable domain, filled in from reference TRBV7-3 and TRBJ2-1, reads GAGVSQTPSNKVTEKGKYVELRCDPISGHTALYWYRQSLGQGPEFLIYFQGTGAADDSGLPNDRFFAVRPEGSVSTLKIQRTERGDSAVYLCASSSPGQAQSYNEQFFGPGTRLTVL.

V usage is TRBV25-1 and J usage is TRBJ2-7; 11 nucleotides line up with TRBD2. This CDR3 has 18 amino acids. With V trimmed by 0 bases and J by 0 bases, 7 bases remained unmatched. Germline CDR1 reads MGHDK; CDR2 reads SYGVNS. The CDR3 here is CASSEYKTSGVNSYEQYF. The CDR3 DNA reads TGTGCCAGCAGTGAATATAAGACTAGCGGGGTGAACTCCTACGAGCAGTACTTC.

Comment on this clone: It is likely a read error, because the conserved phenylalanine at the end of the CDR3 is missing. V and J are TRBV28 and TRBJ2-7; D is unresolved. CDR1 and CDR2 (germline): MDHEN, SYDVKM. The V end lost 2 bases, the J end lost 2 bases, and 13 bases lay between the germline ends. There are 15 residues in the CDR3. CDR3 region: CASSLPGQLTYEQYL. For the CDR3, the DNA is TGTGCCAGCAGTTTACCCGGGCAGCTGACCTACGAGCAGTACCTC.

This rearrangement joins TRBV27 to TRBJ2-1, with TRBD2 matching over 7 bases. The CDR3 consists of 17 residues. The V gene end was trimmed by 5 bases and the J gene end by 5 bases; junction bases not matched to a gene: 15. CDR1 and CDR2 from the germline V gene are MNHEY and SMNVEV (reference sequence). This CDR3 is CASSIDLAAIGNNEQFF. CDR3 bases: TGTGCCAGCAGTATAGACCTAGCGGCCATAGGCAACAATGAGCAGTTCTTC.

This chain connects TRBV19 to TRBJ2-1; D not resolved. Germline CDR1 and CDR2: LNHDA and SQIVND (reference sequence). V lost 3 bases and J 4 bases, leaving 7 bases between the germline ends. The CDR3 has 13 amino acids. CDR3 nucleotide sequence: TGTGCCAGTAGTATCAGGCTTTACAATGAGCAGTTCTTC. Protein product: CASSIRLYNEQFF.

The chain uses TRBV7-2 and TRBJ2-7, with D hard to call. The V gene lost 3 bases and the J gene lost 4 bases, with 13 bases spanning the gap. Per germline, CDR1 SGHTA and CDR2 FQGNSA. This CDR3 contains 14 residues. CDR3 DNA sequence: TGTGCCAGCAGCTTTAACGGTTTTCGGTACGAGCAGTACTTC. It translates to CASSFNGFRYEQYF.

This clone was observed a single time. This chain links TRBV6-5 with TRBJ2-3, with TRBD2 matching over 10 bases. The CDR3 consists of 16 residues. The germline gives CDR1 MNHEY, CDR2 SVGAGI. Trimming removed 4 bases from V and 5 bases from J; junction bases left unmatched: 9. DNA for the CDR3: TGTGCCAGCAGTTGGGAGCGGGGGGGCCAGTTAGATACGCAGTATTTT. It is translated as CASSWERGGQLDTQYF.

The chain is built from TRBV6-7 and TRBJ2-7; 7 bases map to TRBD2. TRBV6-7 is known as an ORF, though its function is uncertain. This CDR3 spans 14 amino acids. With 8 bases clipped from V and 3 bases from J, the junction kept 10 bases outside the gene matches. CDR3 coding DNA: TGTGCCAGCGGGGGAGGGACGGTGATCTACGAGCAGTACTTC. This codes for CASGGGTVIYEQYF.

This rearrangement joins TRBV4-1 to TRBJ2-7; TRBD1 might be the D (6 bases). In germline, CDR1 is MGHRA, CDR2 YSYEKL. Trimming stripped 4 bases from V and 1 base from J, with 17 bases between. This CDR3 is 16 amino acids long. This CDR3 is CASSLGTQWQSYEQYF. CDR3 coding DNA: TGCGCCAGCAGCCTCGGGACACAATGGCAATCCTACGAGCAGTACTTC.

V and J are TRBV5-1 and TRBJ2-2; a possible D gene is TRBD1 (5 bases). Trimming took off 5 bases at V and 0 bases at J, with 8 bases between the two ends. This CDR3 has 14 residues. Germline lookup yields CDR1 SGHRS and CDR2 YFSETQ. This CDR3 reads CASRGQTNTGELFF. In nucleotides, the CDR3 is TGCGCCAGCAGGGGGCAGACGAACACCGGGGAGCTGTTTTTT.

The genes are TRBV18 and TRBJ1-4, with 7 bases lining up with TRBD1. Germline V gene sequence: CDR1 KGHSH, CDR2 LQKENI. The CDR3 extends over 17 amino acids. V shed 3 bases, J shed 7 bases, and the junction held 14 bases outside the gene matches. CDR3 residues: CASSPTQATGATEKLFF. DNA for the CDR3: TGTGCCAGCTCACCCACCCAGGCTACAGGGGCGACTGAAAAACTGTTTTTT.

This chain joins TRBV6-5 and TRBJ1-2; unclear D gene. The V end lost 5 bases, the J end lost 10 bases, and 17 bases lay between the germline ends. This CDR3 spans 13 amino acids. Germline V CDR1 and CDR2: MNHEY, SVGAGI. As DNA, the CDR3 is TGTGCCAGCAGTGAGGCCTCCGGCGGAGTCTACACCTTC. Amino acid sequence: CASSEASGGVYTF.

This sequence joins TRBV6-5 and TRBJ2-3; the D gene could be TRBD1 or TRBD2 (6 bases each). Germline lookup yields CDR1 MNHEY and CDR2 SVGAGI. This CDR3 region has 13 residues. V was pared by 6 bases and J by 12 bases, with 19 bases between. The CDR3 reads CASREGGTGTQYF. CDR3 bases: TGTGCCAGCAGGGAAGGGGGGACCGGGACTCAGTATTTT.

This chain connects TRBV30 to TRBJ2-5, with D perhaps matching TRBD1 (5 bases). The V end lost 4 bases, the J end lost 5 bases, and 14 bases lay between the germline ends. Germline CDR1 is GTSNPN and CDR2 is SVGIG (reference sequence). CDR3 size: 13 residues. The CDR3 sequence: CAWTSGWSETQYF. The CDR3, as DNA: TGTGCCTGGACTTCAGGGTGGTCGGAGACCCAGTACTTC.